This passage covers 27 T cell receptor beta chains from one sample sequenced in a study of OX40 agonist ivuxolimab in advanced cancers. The protocol was immunoSEQ multiplex PCR, while the TCRdb copy is restricted to in-frame clones and leaves out a portion. Altogether fewer than 80,000 clones are present, roughly nine tenths being singletons, with the ten largest covering around 6.5%. Sequencing used CD4+ or CD8+ T cells sorted from blood, obtained in a trial of the OX40 agonist ivuxolimab. These receptors all come from an adult with an advanced solid tumor such as melanoma, head and neck, liver or kidney cancer.

The chain combines TRBV9 with TRBJ2-1; 8 positions agree with TRBD1. This CDR3 is built from 18 residues. The V segment lost 4 bases and the J segment 2 bases; nucleotides outside the gene matches: 14. From germline, CDR1 is SGDLS and CDR2 YYNGEE. The CDR3 coding sequence is TGTGCCAGCAGCTCTTCCGGGACAGGACTTTTCGCCTACAATGAGCAGTTCTTC. It specifies CASSSSGTGLFAYNEQFF.

The chain links TRBV11-2 to TRBJ2-7; 10 nucleotides align to TRBD1. Trimming took 5 bases from V and 3 from J; bases not matched to a gene: 4. The CDR3 sequence is 14 residues long. Germline V gene data show CDR1 as SGHAT and CDR2 as FQNNGV. This CDR3 reads CASSQTGGFYEQYF. The CDR3 DNA reads TGTGCCAGCAGCCAGACAGGGGGCTTCTACGAGCAGTACTTC.

The rearrangement links TRBV6-5 to TRBJ2-7, with D possibly called TRBD1 or TRBD2 (6 bases each). Trimming shortened V by 4 bases and J by 2 bases, and 15 bases separated the two germline ends. The CDR3 extends over 15 amino acids. CDR1 is MNHEY and CDR2 is SVGAGI in the germline V gene. The CDR3 DNA sequence: TGTGCCAGCAGTTCTGAAGGGGGAGGTCCCTACGAGCAGTACTTC. It encodes CASSSEGGGPYEQYF.

The chain combines TRBV14 with TRBJ2-5; the match to TRBD1 covers 7 bases. Germline CDR1 and CDR2: SGHDN and FVKESK. The junction had 16 bases not matched to a gene; V was cut back by 4 bases and J by 2 bases. The CDR3 spans 18 residues. CDR3 nucleotides: TGTGCCAGCAGCCCGTTAGACAGGGCGGTCTCCAGTCAAGAGACCCAGTACTTC. It specifies CASSPLDRAVSSQETQYF.

The chain employs TRBV27 and TRBJ2-7; D is uncertain. The CDR3 is 15 amino acids. Germline V CDR1 and CDR2: MNHEY, SMNVEV (reference sequence). V lost 0 bases to trimming and J lost 0 bases, with 9 bases between them. The CDR3 spells CASSLSGRPSYEQYF. In DNA, the CDR3 is TGTGCCAGCAGTTTATCGGGCAGACCCTCCTACGAGCAGTACTTC.

This rearrangement joins TRBV27 to TRBJ2-5; 10 nucleotides line up with TRBD2. Germline values: CDR1 MNHEY, CDR2 SMNVEV (reference sequence). The CDR3 is 19 residues long. V lost 2 bases to trimming and J lost 0 bases; unmatched junction nucleotides: 12. CDR3: CASSLRLAGALPYQETQYF. CDR3 bases: TGTGCCAGCAGTTTAAGGCTAGCGGGGGCCCTACCGTACCAAGAGACCCAGTACTTC.

The V call is TRBV7-9, the J call TRBJ2-4, with 7 bases that match TRBD1. Germline V gene data show CDR1 as SEHNR and CDR2 as FQNEAQ (reference sequence). The CDR3 is 14 residues long. V was pared by 1 base and J by 5 bases, with 2 bases of the junction left unmatched. CDR3 in amino acids: CASSLGQGENIQYF. The DNA of the CDR3 is TGTGCCAGCAGCTTAGGGCAGGGGGAAAACATTCAGTACTTC.

This CDR3 reads CASSVEQSNEKLFF. The CDR3 DNA follows: TGTGCCAGCAGCGTAGAACAGAGTAATGAAAAACTGTTTTTT. The rearrangement uses TRBV9 and TRBJ1-4; D not certain. Per germline, CDR1 SGDLS and CDR2 YYNGEE. This CDR3 has 14 amino acids. Trimming stripped 0 bases from V and 4 bases from J, with 7 bases between. Full variable domain (remainder filled in from reference TRBV9 and TRBJ1-4): DSGVTQTPKHLITATGQRVTLRCSPRSGDLSVYWYQQSLDQGLQFLIQYYNGEERAKGNILERFSAQQFPDLHSELNLSSLELGDSALYFCASSVEQSNEKLFFGSGTQLSVL.

The V call is TRBV7-2, the J call TRBJ2-3; D is possibly TRBD1 or TRBD2 (6 bases each). Looked up from germline, CDR1 is SGHTA and CDR2 is FQGNSA. V gave up 4 bases and J gave up 3 bases, with 11 bases separating them. There are 14 residues in the CDR3. Written as DNA, the CDR3 is TGTGCCAGCAGCTCCCTAGGGGGGACAGATACGCAGTATTTT. Protein sequence: CASSSLGGTDTQYF.

CDR3 sequence reads: CASSQAILAHNEQFF. The CDR3 DNA sequence: TGCGCCAGCAGCCAAGCCATTCTAGCCCACAATGAGCAGTTCTTC. This chain joins TRBV4-3 and TRBJ2-1, with a tentative D call TRBD2 (5 bases). This CDR3 is 15 amino acids long. Germline CDR1 and CDR2: LGHNA and YSLEER. V was trimmed by 1 base and J by 5 bases, leaving 12 bases between them.

The V call is TRBV7-2, the J call TRBJ1-1, with D possibly being TRBD1 (6 bases). The germline CDR1 and CDR2 sequences are SGHTA and FQGNSA. With 1 base removed from V and 3 bases from J, the gap between germline ends came to 12 bases. The length of the CDR3 is 15 residues. CDR3 DNA sequence: TGTGCCAGCAGCTTAGGGGGGGCACGGTACACTGAAGCTTTCTTT. Its translation: CASSLGGARYTEAFF.

CDR3 amino acids: CASSQGDYNEQFF. CDR3 DNA: TGTGCCAGCAGTCAGGGGGATTACAATGAGCAGTTCTTC. This rearrangement joins TRBV27 to TRBJ2-1; 7 nucleotides match TRBD1. The CDR3 has 13 residues. Germline trimming cut 5 bases from V and 4 bases from J; bases unmatched to any gene: 2. Germline CDR1 is MNHEY and CDR2 is SMNVEV (reference sequence).

The chain links TRBV5-4 to TRBJ2-2; D may be TRBD1 (7 bases). The CDR3 is 16 amino acids. Germline loops: CDR1 SGHNT, CDR2 YYREEE (reference sequence). Trimming cost V 3 bases and J 4 bases, with 16 bases left between them. CDR3: CASSWGDRGITGELFF. As DNA, the CDR3 is TGTGCCAGCAGCTGGGGGGACAGAGGGATCACCGGGGAGCTGTTTTTT.

The rearrangement uses TRBV7-8 and TRBJ2-1; TRBD2 matches at 12 bases. V lost 4 bases, J lost 10 bases, and 8 bases stayed unmatched. This CDR3 is 15 amino acids long. Germline V gene sequence: CDR1 SGHVS, CDR2 FQNEAQ. CDR3 nucleotide sequence: TGTGCCAGCAGCTCGCGGACTAGCGGGACCGAGGAGCAGTTCTTC. It encodes CASSSRTSGTEEQFF.

The chain is built from TRBV4-3 and TRBJ1-1; D is ambiguous. This CDR3 has 13 amino acids. CDR1 LGHNA and CDR2 YSLEER come from the germline V gene. The germline V and J ends were trimmed by 4 bases and 0 bases, with 6 bases remaining between them. This chain's CDR3 is CASSRRLNTEAFF. The CDR3 bases are TGCGCCAGCAGCCGGCGCCTGAACACTGAAGCTTTCTTT.

The DNA for the CDR3 is TGTGCCAGCAGCTCGTACACTGAAGCTTTCTTT. This sequence encodes CASSSYTEAFF. The chain joins TRBV7-9 to TRBJ1-1; D is uncertain. This CDR3 is 11 amino acids long. Looked up from germline, CDR1 is SEHNR and CDR2 is FQNEAQ (reference sequence). The germline V and J ends were trimmed by 4 bases and 3 bases, with 3 bases remaining between them.

CDR3: CATRPGGTEAFF. CDR3 nucleotides: TGTGCCACCCGACCAGGAGGGACTGAAGCTTTCTTT. The chain is built from TRBV19 and TRBJ1-1; D ambiguous. CDR3 length: 12 amino acids. Looked up from germline, CDR1 is LNHDA and CDR2 is SQIVND (reference sequence). V was trimmed by 10 bases and J by 5 bases, leaving 14 bases between them.

This CDR3 reads CASSSLRQGTLGIEAFF. DNA for the CDR3: TGTGCCAGCAGTTCGCTACGACAGGGGACCCTCGGGATTGAAGCTTTCTTT. The rearrangement uses TRBV28 and TRBJ1-1, with 8 bases lining up with TRBD1. The V segment lost 4 bases and the J segment 7 bases; nucleotides outside the gene matches: 17. CDR3 length: 17 residues. The germline CDR1 and CDR2 sequences are MDHEN and SYDVKM.

The chain couples TRBV28 to TRBJ2-7, with 9 bases fitting TRBD1. The CDR3 has 14 residues. Germline CDR1 reads MDHEN; CDR2 reads SYDVKM. Unmatched junction bases numbered 4, after V lost 4 bases and J lost 3 bases. In DNA, the CDR3 is TGTGCCAGCAGTTCTCCGGGACAGGGCTACGAGCAGTACTTC. This sequence encodes CASSSPGQGYEQYF.

V and J are TRBV19 and TRBJ1-6; TRBD1 agrees at 9 bases. Germline loops: CDR1 LNHDA, CDR2 SQIVND (reference sequence). The V gene end was trimmed by 5 bases and the J gene end by 1 base; junction bases not matched to a gene: 6. The length of the CDR3 is 17 residues. DNA of the CDR3: TGTGCCAGTAGTGGGTTACAGGGGGCGTCCTATAATTCACCCCTCCACTTT. Translated, it gives CASSGLQGASYNSPLHF.

This rearrangement joins TRBV5-4 to TRBJ2-7; the match to TRBD1 covers 9 bases. Germline loops: CDR1 SGHNT, CDR2 YYREEE (reference sequence). V lost 2 bases to trimming and J lost 5 bases; unmatched junction nucleotides: 8. This CDR3 spans 15 amino acids. CDR3 sequence (DNA): TGTGCCAGCAGCTTAACCGGGACAGGGCAACACGAGCAGTACTTC. This sequence encodes CASSLTGTGQHEQYF.

In its sample, this clone was seen once. The chain employs TRBV9 and TRBJ2-7; 9 bases match TRBD1. The trim removed 2 bases at V and 0 bases at J, leaving 3 bases unmatched. This CDR3 has 15 amino acids. Germline V CDR1 and CDR2: SGDLS, YYNGEE. The CDR3 reads CASSVGQGLSYEQYF. DNA for the CDR3: TGTGCCAGCAGCGTGGGACAGGGCCTCTCCTACGAGCAGTACTTC.

The V call is TRBV19, the J call TRBJ2-3, with 7 nucleotides matching TRBD2. V dropped 7 bases and J dropped 6; count of bases not matched to a gene: 10. The germline gives CDR1 LNHDA, CDR2 SQIVND (reference sequence). The CDR3 is 14 amino acids. CDR3 loop: CASNRGGPGDTQYF. DNA for the CDR3: TGTGCCAGTAATCGCGGGGGACCGGGGGATACGCAGTATTTT.

V usage is TRBV27 and J usage is TRBJ1-1; D is ambiguous. Germline V lookup: CDR1 MNHEY, CDR2 SMNVEV (reference sequence). The germline V and J ends were trimmed by 9 bases and 0 bases, with 14 bases remaining between them. CDR3 length: 14 amino acids. CDR3 loop: CASYSTQMNTEAFF. Here the CDR3 DNA reads TGTGCCAGTTATTCTACTCAAATGAACACTGAAGCTTTCTTT.

J is TRBJ1-6 and V is TRBV4-3, with 11 positions matching TRBD1. With 2 bases clipped from V and 3 bases from J, the junction kept 3 bases outside the gene matches. Germline CDR1 is LGHNA and CDR2 is YSLEER. The CDR3 has 17 amino acids. The CDR3 nucleotides are TGCGCCAGCAGCCAAACCGGGACAGGGGGCTATAATTCACCCCTCCACTTT. Translating gives CASSQTGTGGYNSPLHF.

This clone appeared once. The chain combines TRBV30 with TRBJ2-7; D remains ambiguous. The CDR3 is 11 residues long. Germline-derived CDR1 and CDR2 are GTSNPN and SVGIG (reference sequence). The V end was cut by 2 bases, the J end by 4 bases, with 6 bases between. CDR3 coding DNA: TGTGCCTGGAGTCCAGGTTACGAGCAGTACTTC. It encodes CAWSPGYEQYF.

The chain joins TRBV9 to TRBJ1-5; maybe TRBD1 (6 bases). V lost 0 bases and J lost 5, with 9 bases in between. The CDR3 has 14 amino acids. CDR1 is SGDLS and CDR2 is YYNGEE in the germline V gene. CDR3 in amino acids: CASSVDEGDQPQHF. CDR3 sequence (DNA): TGTGCCAGCAGCGTAGACGAGGGGGATCAGCCCCAGCATTTT.